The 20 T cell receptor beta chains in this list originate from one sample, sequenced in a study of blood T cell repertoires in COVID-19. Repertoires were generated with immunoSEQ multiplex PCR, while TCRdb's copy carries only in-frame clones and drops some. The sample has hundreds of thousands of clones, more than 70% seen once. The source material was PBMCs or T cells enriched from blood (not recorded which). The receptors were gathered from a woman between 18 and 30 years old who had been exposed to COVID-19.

In nucleotides, the CDR3 is TGTGCCAGCAGCCCAACCCTCTCCACAGGGGGCCACCAAGAGACCCAGTACTTC. Translated, it gives CASSPTLSTGGHQETQYF. The chain links TRBV13 to TRBJ2-5, with 9 nucleotides matching TRBD1. Germline CDR1 PRHDT, CDR2 FYEKMQ (reference sequence). The CDR3 length is 18 residues. The ends lost 5 bases at V and 0 bases at J; junction bases unmatched: 13.

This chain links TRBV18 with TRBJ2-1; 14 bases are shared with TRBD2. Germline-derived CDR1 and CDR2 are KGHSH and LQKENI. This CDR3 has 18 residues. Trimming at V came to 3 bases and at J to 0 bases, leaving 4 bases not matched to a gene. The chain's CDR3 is CASSPLGTSGSSYNEQFF. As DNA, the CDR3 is TGTGCCAGCTCACCCCTCGGGACTAGCGGGAGCTCCTACAATGAGCAGTTCTTC.

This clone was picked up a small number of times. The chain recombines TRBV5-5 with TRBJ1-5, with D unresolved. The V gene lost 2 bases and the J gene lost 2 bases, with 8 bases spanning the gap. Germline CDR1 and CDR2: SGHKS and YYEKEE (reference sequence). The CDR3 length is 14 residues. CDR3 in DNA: TGTGCCAGCAGCTTAAGTACGGGCAATCAGCCCCAGCATTTT. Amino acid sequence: CASSLSTGNQPQHF.

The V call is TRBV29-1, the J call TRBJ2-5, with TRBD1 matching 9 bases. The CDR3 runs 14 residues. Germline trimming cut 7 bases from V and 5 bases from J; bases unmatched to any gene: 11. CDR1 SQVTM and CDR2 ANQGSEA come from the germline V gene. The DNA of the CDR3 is TGCAGCGCCGGAAAGGACAGGGGTTGGGAGACCCAGTACTTC. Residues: CSAGKDRGWETQYF.

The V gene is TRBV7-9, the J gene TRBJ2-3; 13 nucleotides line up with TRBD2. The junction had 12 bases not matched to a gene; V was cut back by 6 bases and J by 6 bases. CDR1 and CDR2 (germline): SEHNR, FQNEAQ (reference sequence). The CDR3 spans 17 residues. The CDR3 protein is CASRNRLAGGPHDTQYF. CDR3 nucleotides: TGTGCCAGCAGGAACCGACTAGCGGGGGGACCACACGATACGCAGTATTTT.

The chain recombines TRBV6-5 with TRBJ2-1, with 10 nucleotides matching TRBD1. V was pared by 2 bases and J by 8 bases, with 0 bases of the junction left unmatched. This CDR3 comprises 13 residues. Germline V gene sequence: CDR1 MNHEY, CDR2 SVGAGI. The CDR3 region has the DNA TGTGCCAGCAGTTACGGACAGGGGGATGAGCAGTTCTTC. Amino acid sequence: CASSYGQGDEQFF.

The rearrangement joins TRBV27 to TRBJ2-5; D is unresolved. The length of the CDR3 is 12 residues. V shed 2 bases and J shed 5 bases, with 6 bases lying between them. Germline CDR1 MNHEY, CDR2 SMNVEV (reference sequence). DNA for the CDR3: TGTGCCAGCAGTTTACCCTCCGAGACCCAGTACTTC. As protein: CASSLPSETQYF.

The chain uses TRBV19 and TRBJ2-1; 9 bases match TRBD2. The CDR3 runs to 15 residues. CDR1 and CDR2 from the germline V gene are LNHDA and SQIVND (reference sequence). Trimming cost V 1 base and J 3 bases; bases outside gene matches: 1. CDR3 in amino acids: CASSIGLAVYNEQFF. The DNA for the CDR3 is TGTGCCAGTAGTATAGGACTAGCGGTCTACAATGAGCAGTTCTTC.

The CDR3 DNA follows: TGTGCCAGCAGGCCGTGGGGGGTTTCACCCCTCCACTTT. It codes for CASRPWGVSPLHF. The chain combines TRBV7-8 with TRBJ1-6, with D tentatively TRBD1 (5 bases). With 6 bases removed from V and 9 bases from J, the gap between germline ends came to 12 bases. The CDR3 has 13 residues. Looked up from germline, CDR1 is SGHVS and CDR2 is FQNEAQ.

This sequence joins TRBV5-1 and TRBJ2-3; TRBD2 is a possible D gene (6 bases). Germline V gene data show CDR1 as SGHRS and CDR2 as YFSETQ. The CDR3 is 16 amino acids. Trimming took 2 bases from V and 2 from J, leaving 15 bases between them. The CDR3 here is CASSFGQGGPTDTQYF. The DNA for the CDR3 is TGCGCCAGCAGCTTCGGGCAGGGAGGCCCCACAGATACGCAGTATTTT.

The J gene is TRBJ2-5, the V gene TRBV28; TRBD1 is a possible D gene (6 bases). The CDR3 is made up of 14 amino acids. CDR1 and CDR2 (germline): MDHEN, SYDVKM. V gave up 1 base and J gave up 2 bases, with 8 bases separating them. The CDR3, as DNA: TGTGCCAGCAGTTTATTGACAGGTCAAGAGACCCAGTACTTC. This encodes CASSLLTGQETQYF.

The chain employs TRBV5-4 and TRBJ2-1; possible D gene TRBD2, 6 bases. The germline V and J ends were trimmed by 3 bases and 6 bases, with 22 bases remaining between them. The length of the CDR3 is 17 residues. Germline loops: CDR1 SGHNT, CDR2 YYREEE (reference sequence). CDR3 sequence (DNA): TGTGCCAGCAGCTCTGACCCCAGTGGGAGGTTGGGCAATGAGCAGTTCTTC. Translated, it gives CASSSDPSGRLGNEQFF.

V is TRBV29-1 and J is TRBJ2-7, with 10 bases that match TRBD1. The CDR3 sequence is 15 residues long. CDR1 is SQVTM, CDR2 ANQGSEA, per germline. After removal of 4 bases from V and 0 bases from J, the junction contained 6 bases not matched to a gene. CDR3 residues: CSVGTGGLISYEQYF. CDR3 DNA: TGCAGCGTTGGGACAGGGGGTCTCATCTCCTACGAGCAGTACTTC.

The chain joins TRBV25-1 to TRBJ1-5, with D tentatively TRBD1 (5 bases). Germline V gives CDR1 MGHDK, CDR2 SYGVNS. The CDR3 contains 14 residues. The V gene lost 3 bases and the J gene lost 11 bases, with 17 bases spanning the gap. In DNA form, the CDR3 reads TGTGCCAGCAGTGATCCGGGGGTAAGCGTGGCCCAGCATTTT. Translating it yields CASSDPGVSVAQHF. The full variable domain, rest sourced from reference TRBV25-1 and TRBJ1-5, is EADIYQTPRYLVIGTGKKITLECSQTMGHDKMYWYQQDPGMELHLIHYSYGVNSTEKGDLSSESTVSRIRTEHFPLTLESARPSHTSQYLCASSDPGVSVAQHFGDGTRLSIL.

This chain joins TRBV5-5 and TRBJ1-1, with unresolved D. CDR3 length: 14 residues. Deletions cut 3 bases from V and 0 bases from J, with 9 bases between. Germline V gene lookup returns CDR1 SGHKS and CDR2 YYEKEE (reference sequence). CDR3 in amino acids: CASSWGEMNTEAFF. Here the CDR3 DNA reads TGTGCCAGCAGCTGGGGAGAAATGAACACTGAAGCTTTCTTT.

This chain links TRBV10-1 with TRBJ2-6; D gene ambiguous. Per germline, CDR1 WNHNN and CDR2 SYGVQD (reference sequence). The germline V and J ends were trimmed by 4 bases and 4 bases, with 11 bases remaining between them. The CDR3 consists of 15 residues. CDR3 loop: CASSAGTAGANVLTF. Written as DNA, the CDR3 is TGCGCCAGCAGTGCCGGTACAGCCGGGGCCAACGTCCTGACTTTC.

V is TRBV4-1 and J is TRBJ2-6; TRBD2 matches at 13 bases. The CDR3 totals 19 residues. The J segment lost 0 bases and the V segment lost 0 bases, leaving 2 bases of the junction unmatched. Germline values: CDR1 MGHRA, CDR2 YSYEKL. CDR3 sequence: CASSQEGLAGYSGANVLTF. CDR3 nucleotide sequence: TGCGCCAGCAGCCAAGAGGGACTAGCGGGGTACTCTGGGGCCAACGTCCTGACTTTC.

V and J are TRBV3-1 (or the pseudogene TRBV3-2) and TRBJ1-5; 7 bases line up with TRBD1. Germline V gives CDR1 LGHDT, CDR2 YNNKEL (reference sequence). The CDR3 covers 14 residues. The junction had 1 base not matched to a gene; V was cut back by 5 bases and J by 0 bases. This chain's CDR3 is CASSWTGSNQPQHF. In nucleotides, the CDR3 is TGTGCCAGCAGCTGGACAGGTAGCAATCAGCCCCAGCATTTT.

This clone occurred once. The DNA for the CDR3 is TGTGCCAGCAGCGTATCCAATGAGCAGTTCTTC. This sequence encodes CASSVSNEQFF. The V call is TRBV5-4, the J call TRBJ2-1, with unresolved D. CDR1 is SGHNT and CDR2 is YYREEE in the germline V gene (reference sequence). This CDR3 contains 11 residues. V lost 4 bases to trimming and J lost 6 bases, with 5 bases between them.

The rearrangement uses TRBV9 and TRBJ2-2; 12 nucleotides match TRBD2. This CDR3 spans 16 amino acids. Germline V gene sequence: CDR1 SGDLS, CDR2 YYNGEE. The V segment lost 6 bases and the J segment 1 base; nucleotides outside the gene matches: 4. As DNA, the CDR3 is TGTGCCAGCAAAAGGACTAGCGGGATGAACACCGGGGAGCTGTTTTTT. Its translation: CASKRTSGMNTGELFF.